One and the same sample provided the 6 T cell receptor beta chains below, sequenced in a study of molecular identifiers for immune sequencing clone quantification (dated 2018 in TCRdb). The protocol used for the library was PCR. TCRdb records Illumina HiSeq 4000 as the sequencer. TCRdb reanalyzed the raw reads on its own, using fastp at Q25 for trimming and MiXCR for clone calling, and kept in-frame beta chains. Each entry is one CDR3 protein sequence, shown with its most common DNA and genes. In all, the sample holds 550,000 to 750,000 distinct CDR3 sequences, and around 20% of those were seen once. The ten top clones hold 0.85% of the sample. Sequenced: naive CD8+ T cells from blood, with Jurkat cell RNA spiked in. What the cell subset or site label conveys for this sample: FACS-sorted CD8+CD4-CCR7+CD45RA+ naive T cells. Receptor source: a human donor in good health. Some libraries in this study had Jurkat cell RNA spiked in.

CDR3 sequence reads: CASSIIHLGTYEQYF. CDR3 sequence (DNA): TGTGCCAGTAGTATCATCCACCTAGGAACCTACGAGCAGTACTTC. The J gene is TRBJ2-7, the V gene TRBV19; D is unclear. The CDR3 is made up of 15 amino acids. The V end was cut by 3 bases, the J end by 2 bases, with 14 bases between. Germline-derived CDR1 and CDR2 are LNHDA and SQIVND (reference sequence).

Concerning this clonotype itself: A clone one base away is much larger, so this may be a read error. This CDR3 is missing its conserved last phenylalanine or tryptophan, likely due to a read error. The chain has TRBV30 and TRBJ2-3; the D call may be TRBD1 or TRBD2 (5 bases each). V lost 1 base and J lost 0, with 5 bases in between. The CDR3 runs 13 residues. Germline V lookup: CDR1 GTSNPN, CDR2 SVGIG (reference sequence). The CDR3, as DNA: TGTGCCTGGAGTGGGGACAGCACAGATACGCAGTATTCT. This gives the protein CAWSGDSTDTQYS.

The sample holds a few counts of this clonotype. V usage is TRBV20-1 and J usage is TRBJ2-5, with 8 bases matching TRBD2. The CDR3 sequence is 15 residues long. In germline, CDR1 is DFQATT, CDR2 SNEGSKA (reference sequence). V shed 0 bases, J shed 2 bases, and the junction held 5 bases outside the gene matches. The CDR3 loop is CSARDLERGQETQYF. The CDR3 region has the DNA TGCAGTGCTAGAGATCTTGAGCGGGGGCAAGAGACCCAGTACTTC.

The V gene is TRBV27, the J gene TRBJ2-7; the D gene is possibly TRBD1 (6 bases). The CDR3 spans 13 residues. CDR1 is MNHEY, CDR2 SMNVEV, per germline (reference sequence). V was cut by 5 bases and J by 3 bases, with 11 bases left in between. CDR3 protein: CASSPRQVYEQYF. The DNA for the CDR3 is TGTGCCAGCAGTCCCCGACAGGTCTACGAGCAGTACTTC.

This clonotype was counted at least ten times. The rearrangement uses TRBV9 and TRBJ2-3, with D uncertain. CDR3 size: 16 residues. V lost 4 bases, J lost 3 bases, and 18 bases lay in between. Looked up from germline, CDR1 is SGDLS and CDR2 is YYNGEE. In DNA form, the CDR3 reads TGTGCCAGCAGCCCCAACCCGGTGAAGATAACAGATACGCAGTATTTT. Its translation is CASSPNPVKITDTQYF.

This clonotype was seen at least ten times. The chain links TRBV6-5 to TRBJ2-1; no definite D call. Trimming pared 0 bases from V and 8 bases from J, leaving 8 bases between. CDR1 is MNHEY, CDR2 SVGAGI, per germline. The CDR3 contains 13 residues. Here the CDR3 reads CASSYSLIDEQFF. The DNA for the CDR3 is TGTGCCAGCAGTTACTCGTTGATCGATGAGCAGTTCTTC.